This TCR beta chain is from a study of blood T cells in healthy people across ages. Sample-barcoded 5' priming and a J-beta primer mix drove a second PCR of roughly 6 to 12 cycles. TCRdb re-analysed the 5' RACE reads in MiXCR, keeping a single row per CDR3 protein. This repertoire shows some 1.6 million distinct CDR3 sequences, around 36% found once; its top ten account for 11%. V lost 6 bases and J 0 bases, leaving 9 bases between the germline ends. The length of the CDR3 is 13 residues. Germline V gives CDR1 SQVTM, CDR2 ANQGSEA. This clonotype was sampled from a woman aged 25 to 39 in good health. The sequenced sample was blood. The V call is TRBV29-1, the J call TRBJ1-3; a weak D match, TRBD1 (6 bases). The DNA for the CDR3 is TGCAGCGTCACAGGGCCCTCTGGAAACACCATATATTTT. This codes for CSVTGPSGNTIYF.